The following is a T cell receptor beta chain sequence with its context. V shed 0 bases and J shed 7 bases, with 10 bases lying between them. The CDR3 is 14 amino acids. The germline CDR1 and CDR2 sequences are LNHDA and SQIVND (reference sequence). Only in-frame clones appear in the TCRdb table, and some are missing; sequencing was by immunoSEQ multiplex PCR. Counted here are over 75,000 clones, roughly 93% occurring once; the ten biggest clones make up approximately 0.3%. These data originate in a study of OX40 agonist ivuxolimab in advanced cancers. This TCR was recovered from an adult with an advanced solid tumor such as melanoma, head and neck, liver or kidney cancer. Sample: CD4+ or CD8+ T cells sorted from blood, taken in a trial of the OX40 agonist ivuxolimab. This chain connects TRBV19 to TRBJ2-4, with D hard to call. In DNA, the CDR3 is TGTGCCAGTAGTATAGACTACAAACGCAACATTCAGTACTTC. Translating it yields CASSIDYKRNIQYF.